Reported below is one T cell receptor beta chain. No antigen is known for it. This sample was taken from a study of blood T cells in healthy people across ages. Samples each yielded at least 6 micrograms of total RNA. General study results and limits: More naive CD4+ cells and higher diversity marked long-lived donors relative to aged donors. While age rose, TCR beta diversity per million T cells dropped in a roughly linear way.

Germline values: CDR1 LGHDT, CDR2 YNNKEL (reference sequence). The ends were cut back, 3 bases at V and 1 base at J, with 9 bases in the middle. The CDR3 loop spans 14 amino acids. A sample-barcoded 5' primer and a J-beta primer mix were used in a second PCR of roughly 6 to 11 cycles. TCRdb re-called the 5' RACE reads with MiXCR, one entry per CDR3 protein. Among around 1,800,000 distinct CDR3 sequences listed, around 42% were seen once. The sequence came from a human donor in good health. The J gene is TRBJ1-1, the V gene TRBV3-1, with no clear D. Sequencing was done on a sample of blood. The CDR3 sequence is CASSQNSPNTEAFF. In nucleotides, the CDR3 is TGTGCCAGCAGCCAGAACAGCCCGAACACTGAAGCTTTCTTT.